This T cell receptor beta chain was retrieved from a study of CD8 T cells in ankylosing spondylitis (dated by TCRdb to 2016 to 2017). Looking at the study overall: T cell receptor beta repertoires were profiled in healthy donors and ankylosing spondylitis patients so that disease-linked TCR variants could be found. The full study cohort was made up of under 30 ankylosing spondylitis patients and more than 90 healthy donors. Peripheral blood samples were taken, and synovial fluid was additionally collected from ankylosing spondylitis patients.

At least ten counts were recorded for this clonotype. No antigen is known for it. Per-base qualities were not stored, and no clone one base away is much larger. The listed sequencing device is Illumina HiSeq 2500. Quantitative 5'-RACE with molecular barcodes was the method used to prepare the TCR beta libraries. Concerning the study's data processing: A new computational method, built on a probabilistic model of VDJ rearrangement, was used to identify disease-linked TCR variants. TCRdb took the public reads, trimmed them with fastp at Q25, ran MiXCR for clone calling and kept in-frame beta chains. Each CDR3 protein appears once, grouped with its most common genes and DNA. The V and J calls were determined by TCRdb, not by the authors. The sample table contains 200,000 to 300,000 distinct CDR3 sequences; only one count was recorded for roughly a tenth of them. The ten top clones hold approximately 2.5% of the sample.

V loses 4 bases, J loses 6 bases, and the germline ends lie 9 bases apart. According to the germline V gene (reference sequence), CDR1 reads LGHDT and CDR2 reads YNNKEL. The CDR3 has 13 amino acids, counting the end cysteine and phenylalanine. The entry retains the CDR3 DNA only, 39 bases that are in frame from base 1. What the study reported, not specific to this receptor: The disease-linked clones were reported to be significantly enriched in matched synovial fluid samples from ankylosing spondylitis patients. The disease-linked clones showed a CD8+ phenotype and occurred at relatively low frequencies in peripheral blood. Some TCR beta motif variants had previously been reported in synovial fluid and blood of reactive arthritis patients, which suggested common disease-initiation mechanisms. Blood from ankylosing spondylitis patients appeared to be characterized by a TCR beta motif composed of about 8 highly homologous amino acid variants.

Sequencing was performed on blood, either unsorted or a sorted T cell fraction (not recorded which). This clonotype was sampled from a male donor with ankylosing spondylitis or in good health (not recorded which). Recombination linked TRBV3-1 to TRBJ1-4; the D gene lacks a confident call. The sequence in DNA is TGTGCCAGCAGCCCAATTGGATATGAAAAACTGTTTTTT. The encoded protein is CASSPIGYEKLFF.